The sequence of this TCR beta chain was determined in a study of blood T cell repertoires in COVID-19. Looking at the study overall: In each case, the material was cDNA or gDNA derived from T cells, B-cell-depleted T cells, or PBMCs.

The CDR3 loop spans 16 amino acids. V was trimmed by 0 bases and J by 5 bases, leaving 11 bases between them. Germline-derived CDR1 and CDR2 are MNHNS and SASEGT. Enrolled during active infection, Seattle patients were then followed longitudinally. Source study methods: Amplified reference gene primers provided the basis for estimating nucleated cell counts. Assay: immunoSEQ multiplex PCR; the TCRdb copy retains only in-frame clones and omits some. V, J and clone size are those of that table, while D and trimming were read from the DNA. The table has fewer than 60,000 clones, more than 85% seen once. This chain joins TRBV6-1 and TRBJ1-6, with D possibly being TRBD1 (5 bases). The TCR was taken from a man aged 55 to 69 with COVID-19, enrolled during active disease. The specimen was peripheral blood. The CDR3 DNA follows: TGTGCCAGCAGTGAAGCGTGGGGGGTCGATAATTCACCCCTCCACTTT. Its translation: CASSEAWGVDNSPLHF.